Reported below is one T cell receptor (beta chain). Germline CDR1 reads KGHSH; CDR2 reads LQKENI. The ends were cut back, 1 base at V and 2 bases at J, with 6 bases in the middle. This CDR3 has 13 residues. The data were obtained in a study of low-dose radiotherapy and immunotherapy resistance in tumors. At the level of the study: One day prior to radiation and immunotherapy, intravenous cyclophosphamide at 200 mg/m2 was given, repeated every two weeks.

As for time point: before trial treatment. Priming of first-strand cDNA relied on TRAV- and TRBV-specific primers (covering alpha and beta chains). TCRs were amplified for roughly 20 PCR cycles with a constant-region primer and V-primer adapter. The mRNA which had been isolated was amplified by in vitro transcription. A single record per CDR3 protein comes from TCRdb applying MiXCR to the reads. The data contain 35,000 to 50,000 distinct CDR3 sequences, roughly 28% of them seen just once; the ten biggest clones take up roughly 4%. The J gene is TRBJ2-7, the V gene TRBV18; D remains ambiguous. The sequencing used PBMCs, collected before treatment. The sequence was obtained from a male donor with gallbladder cancer. CDR3: CASSPRAAYEQYF. The CDR3 DNA reads TGTGCCAGCTCACCACGGGCGGCCTACGAGCAGTACTTC. Using reference TRBV18 and TRBJ2-7 for the parts outside the CDR3, the full variable domain is NAGVMQNPRHLVRRRGQEARLRCSPMKGHSHVYWYRQLPEEGLKFMVYLQKENIIDESGMPKERFSAEFPKEGPSILRIQQVVRGDSAAYFCASSPRAAYEQYFGPGTRLTVT.